This T cell receptor beta chain originates from a study of OX40 agonist ivuxolimab in advanced cancers. Whole-study context: Hepatocellular carcinoma, melanoma, renal cell or head and neck cancer was diagnosed in the dose-escalation patients. Study-level results: The study found that CD8+ T cells averaged more expanded clones than CD4+.

Germline CDR1 reads SGDLS; CDR2 reads YYNGEE. The CDR3 covers 14 residues. V lost 2 bases and J lost 3, with 11 bases in between. This clone was counted only a few times. The antigen is not known. The data were produced by immunoSEQ multiplex PCR, yet TCRdb's version contains in-frame clones alone and is incomplete. The sample has some 25,000 clones; over 80% are singletons. Blood was sampled at baseline, cycle 4 day 1, and cycle 7 day 1. Here the sequenced sample was CD4+ or CD8+ T cells sorted from blood, taken in a trial of the OX40 agonist ivuxolimab. This chain links TRBV9 with TRBJ2-5; D possibly uses TRBD1 or TRBD2 (5 bases each). This sequence was found in an adult with an advanced solid tumor such as melanoma, head and neck, liver or kidney cancer. This chain's CDR3 is CASSVSGTKETQYF. The CDR3 DNA follows: TGTGCCAGCAGCGTTTCCGGGACCAAAGAGACCCAGTACTTC.